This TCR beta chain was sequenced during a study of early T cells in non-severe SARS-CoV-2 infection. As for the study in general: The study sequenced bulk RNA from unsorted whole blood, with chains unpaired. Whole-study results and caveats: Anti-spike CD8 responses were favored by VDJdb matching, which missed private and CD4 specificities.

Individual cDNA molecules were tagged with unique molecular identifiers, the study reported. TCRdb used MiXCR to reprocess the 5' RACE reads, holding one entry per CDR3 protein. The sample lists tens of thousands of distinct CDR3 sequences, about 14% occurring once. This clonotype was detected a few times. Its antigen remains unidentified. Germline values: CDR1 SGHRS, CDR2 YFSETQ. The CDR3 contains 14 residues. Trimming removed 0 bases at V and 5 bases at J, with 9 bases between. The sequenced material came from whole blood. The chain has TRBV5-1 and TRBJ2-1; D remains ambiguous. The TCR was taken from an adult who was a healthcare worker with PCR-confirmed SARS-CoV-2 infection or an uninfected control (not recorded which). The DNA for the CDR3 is TGCGCCAGCAGCTTGGCCTGGTTGAACAATGAGCAGTTCTTC. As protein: CASSLAWLNNEQFF.